Presented here are 22 T cell receptor beta chains from one specimen sequenced in a study of Graves' ophthalmopathy and Graves' hyperthyroidism. RNA served as the template for amplifying TCR beta CDR3 regions. The first-round RT-PCR employed HTBI primers together with the Qiagen OneStep RT-PCR kit. A multiplex PCR was then performed as the second round. TCRdb recomputed calls from the multiplex PCR reads with MiXCR, one row per CDR3 protein. The data hold about 180,000 distinct CDR3 sequences, with roughly two fifths observed a single time. Source material: peripheral blood. These receptor sequences come from a woman aged 40 to 50 with Graves' ophthalmopathy.

This clonotype was seen only a few times. Just one base apart from a much larger clone, this may be a read error. The chain is built from TRBV15 and TRBJ2-2; D is unclear. V was cut by 5 bases and J by 3 bases, with 4 bases left in between. CDR3 length: 12 residues. From germline, CDR1 is LNHNV and CDR2 YYDKDF (reference sequence). In DNA form, the CDR3 reads TGTGCCACCAGCCTAGACACCGGGGAGCTGTTTTTT. It yields the protein CATSLDTGELFF.

This clonotype was seen at least ten times. The rearrangement links TRBV27 to TRBJ1-1; D might be TRBD1 (6 bases). This CDR3 comprises 15 residues. V lost 7 bases, J lost 2 bases, and 17 bases lay in between. Germline CDR1 is MNHEY and CDR2 is SMNVEV (reference sequence). CDR3 DNA sequence: TGTGCCAGCACCCCCAGGGGCCGGCAAAACACTGAAGCTTTCTTT. This codes for CASTPRGRQNTEAFF.

This clonotype was seen many times. The J gene is TRBJ1-2, the V gene TRBV20-1; TRBD1 aligns across 8 bases. V dropped 5 bases and J dropped 4; count of bases not matched to a gene: 9. The CDR3 length is 14 residues. The germline V gene encodes CDR1 DFQATT and CDR2 SNEGSKA (reference sequence). CDR3 region: CSASQGQGSYGYTF. The DNA for the CDR3 is TGCAGTGCTTCCCAAGGACAGGGAAGCTATGGCTACACCTTC.

This clonotype was counted between two and nine times. The chain joins TRBV6-1 to TRBJ1-5; D uncertain. This CDR3 is built from 18 residues. Trimming shortened V by 5 bases and J by 0 bases, and 20 bases separated the two germline ends. CDR1 is MNHNS, CDR2 SASEGT, per germline. This chain's CDR3 is CASSRRTGGLNSNQPQHF. In DNA form, the CDR3 reads TGTGCCAGCAGTAGAAGGACGGGCGGTTTGAATAGCAATCAGCCCCAGCATTTT.

This clonotype was observed many times. The rearrangement uses TRBV7-8 and TRBJ2-7; 8 bases match TRBD2. CDR3 length equals 14 residues. Losses at the gene ends were 5 bases for V and 0 bases for J; bases not matched to a gene: 3. CDR1 is SGHVS and CDR2 is FQNEAQ in the germline V gene. This CDR3 reads CASSISGASYEQYF. Here the CDR3 DNA reads TGTGCCAGCAGCATTAGCGGGGCCTCCTACGAGCAGTACTTC.

The genes are TRBV2 and TRBJ2-5; D may correspond to TRBD1 or TRBD2 (5 bases each). CDR3 length: 14 residues. Per germline, CDR1 SNHLY and CDR2 FYNNEI. Between the trimmed V and J ends, which lost 1 base and 4 bases, there was a span of 10 bases. The CDR3, as DNA: TGTGCCAGCAGTGAAGAAGGGGACGTAGAGACCCAGTACTTC. Encoded protein: CASSEEGDVETQYF.

This sequence joins TRBV7-8 and TRBJ2-5; TRBD1 matches 7 bases. V dropped 6 bases and J dropped 7; count of bases not matched to a gene: 8. Per the germline V gene, CDR1 is SGHVS and CDR2 is FQNEAQ. This CDR3 is 13 amino acids long. CDR3 amino acids: CASRQKGAGTQYF. The DNA for the CDR3 is TGTGCCAGCAGACAAAAGGGGGCAGGGACCCAGTACTTC.

This clonotype was counted ten times or more. This sequence joins TRBV11-1 and TRBJ2-4; D call uncertain. Trimming took 5 bases from V and 0 from J, leaving 23 bases between them. Germline CDR1 and CDR2: SGHAT and FQDESV (reference sequence). The CDR3 is 19 amino acids. The DNA of the CDR3 is TGTGCCAGCAGCCCCTCCGCAGGCGATTACGCCGTAGCCAAAAACATTCAGTACTTC. This sequence encodes CASSPSAGDYAVAKNIQYF.

The rearrangement uses TRBV7-2 and TRBJ2-7; D might be TRBD2 (6 bases). Germline CDR1 and CDR2: SGHTA and FQGNSA. V lost 3 bases to trimming and J lost 0 bases, with 9 bases between them. The CDR3 loop spans 14 amino acids. The CDR3 DNA sequence: TGTGCCAGCAGCTTTAGGGAGGCCTCCTACGAGCAGTACTTC. As protein: CASSFREASYEQYF.

The rearrangement links TRBV7-2 to TRBJ2-5; D could derive from TRBD1 or TRBD2 (6 bases each). Germline V gene data show CDR1 as SGHTA and CDR2 as FQGNSA. The CDR3 has 15 amino acids. The ends were cut back, 1 base at V and 7 bases at J, with 16 bases in the middle. Here the CDR3 reads CASSLDRGPQGTQYF. The CDR3, as DNA: TGTGCCAGCAGCTTAGATCGGGGGCCTCAGGGGACCCAGTACTTC.

Many counts were recorded for this clonotype. This chain joins TRBV28 and TRBJ2-2, with 9 bases fitting TRBD2. The V gene end was trimmed by 1 base and the J gene end by 5 bases; junction bases not matched to a gene: 8. This CDR3 comprises 17 residues. Germline CDR1 MDHEN, CDR2 SYDVKM. The CDR3: CASSLLAGGPGTGELFF. CDR3 DNA sequence: TGTGCCAGCAGTTTATTGGCGGGAGGGCCGGGGACCGGGGAGCTGTTTTTT.

This sequence joins TRBV11-3 and TRBJ1-3; D not certain. CDR1 is SGHNT, CDR2 YENEEA, per germline. This CDR3 is built from 15 residues. The V gene lost 8 bases and the J gene lost 2 bases, with 16 bases spanning the gap. The CDR3 region is CASAIEGGPGNTIYF. In nucleotides, the CDR3 is TGTGCCAGCGCCATCGAGGGCGGGCCTGGAAACACCATATATTTT.

This chain links TRBV12-3 or TRBV12-4 with TRBJ1-2; D is uncertain. V was trimmed by 8 bases and J by 0 bases, leaving 10 bases between them. There are 13 residues in the CDR3. The CDR3 bases are TGTGCCAGCCGACCCCAATCTAACTATGGCTACACCTTC. Protein: CASRPQSNYGYTF.

The gene calls are TRBV27 and TRBJ1-2, with D uncertain. V lost 6 bases and J 4 bases, leaving 12 bases between the germline ends. The germline V gene has CDR1 MNHEY and CDR2 SMNVEV (reference sequence). CDR3 length: 13 amino acids. Here the CDR3 DNA reads TGTGCCAGCAGGTCGAGGTCCTTCTATGGCTACACCTTC. This encodes CASRSRSFYGYTF.

This clonotype was seen repeatedly, ten times or more. A much more abundant neighbour one base away suggests this may be a read error. Given the absence of the conserved phenylalanine or tryptophan at the CDR3 end, a read error is likely. This chain connects TRBV6-2 or TRBV6-3 to TRBJ1-1; D perhaps matches TRBD1 (6 bases). The length of the CDR3 is 12 residues. CDR1 is MNHEY and CDR2 is SVGEGT in the germline V gene. Trimming cost V 5 bases and J 4 bases, with 8 bases left between them. The CDR3 protein is CASSQGGTEAFV. In nucleotides, the CDR3 is TGTGCCAGCAGTCAAGGGGGCACTGAAGCTTTCGTT.

This clonotype appeared many times. V usage is TRBV7-6 and J usage is TRBJ1-5; perhaps TRBD1 as D (5 bases). V lost 5 bases to trimming and J lost 0 bases, with 20 bases between them. The CDR3 covers 18 residues. The germline V gene encodes CDR1 SGHVS and CDR2 FNYEAQ. The CDR3: CASSPRPGTTYSNQPQHF. DNA for the CDR3: TGTGCCAGCAGCCCACGTCCAGGGACTACTTATAGCAATCAGCCCCAGCATTTT.

The V gene is TRBV12-3 or TRBV12-4, the J gene TRBJ1-2, with 7 positions matching TRBD1. This CDR3 is built from 14 residues. Trimming took 6 bases from V and 8 from J; bases not matched to a gene: 12. CDR3 protein: CASRGLQGLGGYTF. CDR3 sequence (DNA): TGTGCCAGCAGAGGCTTACAGGGGCTCGGGGGCTACACCTTC.

The sample holds many counts of this clonotype. The chain carries TRBV20-1 and TRBJ1-1; D gene uncertain. The germline V gene encodes CDR1 DFQATT and CDR2 SNEGSKA (reference sequence). This CDR3 contains 11 residues. V lost 6 bases and J lost 3, with 8 bases in between. The CDR3 DNA follows: TGCAGTGCGGATCTTGACACTGAAGCTTTCTTT. It translates to CSADLDTEAFF.

This clonotype was recorded many times. This rearrangement joins TRBV20-1 to TRBJ1-3; D is unresolved. The CDR3 runs to 13 residues. Germline V CDR1 and CDR2: DFQATT, SNEGSKA (reference sequence). V lost 1 base and J lost 7, with 11 bases in between. CDR3 DNA: TGCAGTGCTAGAGGAGGGCAATGGAACACCATATATTTT. Its translation is CSARGGQWNTIYF.

This clonotype came up once. This chain's CDR3 is CASTSIRLEREETQYF. Written as DNA, the CDR3 is TGTGCCAGCACCTCAATCCGACTAGAACGGGAGGAGACCCAGTACTTC. V gene TRBV6-1 combines with J gene TRBJ2-5; weak D call: TRBD2 (6 bases). Looked up from germline, CDR1 is MNHNS and CDR2 is SASEGT. This CDR3 has 16 amino acids. V lost 7 bases and J 5 bases, leaving 23 bases between the germline ends.

This clonotype showed up many times. This chain links TRBV5-1 with TRBJ2-1; the match to TRBD1 covers 9 bases. This CDR3 is built from 15 residues. Germline trimming cut 4 bases from V and 7 bases from J; bases unmatched to any gene: 9. CDR1 is SGHRS, CDR2 YFSETQ, per germline. Here the CDR3 reads CASSPGQGRANEQFF. The DNA of the CDR3 is TGCGCCAGCAGCCCCGGACAGGGGAGGGCGAATGAGCAGTTCTTC. Complete variable domain (other parts from reference TRBV5-1 and TRBJ2-1): KAGVTQTPRYLIKTRGQQVTLSCSPISGHRSVSWYQQTPGQGLQFLFEYFSETQRNKGNFPGRFSGRQFSNSRSEMNVSTLELGDSALYLCASSPGQGRANEQFFGPGTRLTVL.

At least ten counts were recorded for this clonotype. CDR3: CASSPRSGGTNYGYTF. Here the CDR3 DNA reads TGTGCCAGCAGCCCCCGGTCGGGGGGGACTAACTATGGCTACACCTTC. This chain joins TRBV9 and TRBJ1-2; a possible D gene is TRBD1 (5 bases). The CDR3 extends over 16 amino acids. Germline CDR1 is SGDLS and CDR2 is YYNGEE. V gave up 4 bases and J gave up 0 bases, with 16 bases separating them.